A single T cell receptor (beta chain) is shown here with its context. This clone came up once. It lacks a known antigen. The sample holds no much larger clone one base away, and base qualities are not on file. The data derive from a study of shared clonotypes between healthy human individuals (TCRdb year 2020). In terms of the full investigation: Two women and a few men aged 18 to 49 years were included in the cohort. Different laboratories and diverse techniques were used to prepare libraries and sequence TCR repertoires, to increase sequencing depth and limit assay-specific biases. To estimate repertoire size and how much clonotype sharing occurs between individuals, the study deeply sequenced the blood TCR repertoires of roughly 5 healthy adults. Each donor's leukapheresis produced roughly between roughly 0.85 and 9.5 billion PBMCs. Per donor, three plates each were used for CD4 naive and CD4 memory, two for CD8 naive, and one for CD8 memory. Broad study findings and their caveats: Naive subsets generally had larger estimated clonotype richness than memory subsets. When a few donors were compared, the shared fraction of clonotypes was around 5% for naive CD4, approximately 3.5% for naive CD8, 2.3% for memory CD4, and 0.4% for memory CD8. Based on pairwise subsampling, the degree of clonotype sharing among donors was expected to be affected by sequencing depth. Higher generation probabilities were observed for clonotypes shared by all four sorted-subset donors than for non-shared clonotypes. Rarefaction of sorted-subset datasets indicated incomplete sequencing despite the large sequencing depth. Sampling was restricted to blood, and TCR repertoires in tissue are likely to differ from TCR repertoires in blood. Because the study included a small number of donors, the genetic and exposure-history diversity represented was limited.

The donors were healthy, HIV-negative adults with no recently reported acute infections or vaccinations. Only Caucasian adults living in Nashville, Tennessee, USA were represented among the donors. CD4+ T cells were enriched by magnetic negative selection, after which naive cells were positively selected on CD45RA and the negative fraction was taken as the memory subset. Blood was collected by leukapheresis, and PBMCs were isolated by Ficoll-Histopaque density gradient centrifugation and then cryopreserved in liquid nitrogen vapor phase. Analytical flow cytometry was used to check the purity and quantity of each magnetically sorted T cell population. From each sorted fraction, genomic DNA was isolated and quantified by UV absorbance on a Nanodrop 2000c. Using the deep immunoSEQ assay, TCR CDR3 regions were amplified from genomic DNA by multiplex PCR. Genomic DNA extracted from each cell subset was distributed evenly over all wells of several immunoSEQ 96-well plates, and each plate served as one replicate. For sorted subsets, approximately 190 ng of genomic DNA, equivalent to roughly 30,000 T cell genomes, went into each replicate PCR. Purified libraries were measured with a Qubit 3.0 fluorometer, size-checked on a Bioanalyzer 2100, and measured again with the KAPA Library Quantification kit. Each immunoSEQ 96-well plate was sequenced on its own single-read 150-cycle Illumina NextSeq 550 flow cell. On the authors' methods: Because the immunoSEQ output included only junctional sequences and no quality scores, the filtering could not be the same as the filtering used for full-length reads. Sequences were annotated with PyIR, a Python wrapper for IgBLAST v1.9, using IMGT germline references to assign V/J genes and CDR3. Reads were filtered out if the reads had weak V/J assignments (E-value above 1e-6), no CDR3, stop codons, out-of-frame junctions, or ambiguous translated residues. A V3J clonotype was defined by an identical inferred V gene, J gene, and CDR3 amino acid sequence. Percentage overlap between repertoires was computed as shared unique clonotypes divided by the size of the smaller repertoire. Three approaches were used to assess repertoire richness: RTK rarefaction, the Chao1 estimator, and Recon v2.1 estimates of unobserved clonotypes. Generation probabilities for all TCRbeta clonotypes obtained by the gDNA method from several donors were computed using OLGA. The table comes from immuneACCESS by way of TCRdb, which keeps in-frame sequences with V and J called. Part of the clones is missing from these tables; in studies checked, under half for an unresolved V gene and the rest for unknown reasons. The V and J calls and clone size are taken from that table; D and trimming were inferred from the DNA. The sample includes under 2,500,000 clones, with approximately 95% observed a single time. The leading ten clones occupy around 0.13% of the sample.

The CDR3 has 15 amino acids, counting the end cysteine and phenylalanine. This entry keeps only the CDR3 DNA: 45 bases, framed from base 1. Between the V and J ends, shortened by 4 bases and 1 base respectively, the junction contains 13 bases. CDR1 is given as KGHSH and CDR2 as LQKENI, both from the germline V gene. The rearrangement joined TRBV18 to TRBJ2-5; the D segment could be TRBD1, given 5 matching bases. The sample comprised naive CD4+ T cells sorted from blood. The sample's cell subset or site label is to be understood as: CD45RA+ positively selected. This receptor was obtained from a man between 18 and 35 years old in good health. The CDR3 reads as follows: CASSQGWGPQETQYF. The nucleotide sequence is given as TGTGCCAGCTCACAGGGATGGGGCCCCCAAGAGACCCAGTACTTC.